This TCR beta chain was recorded in a study of blood T cell repertoires in COVID-19. Looking at the study overall: Acute-phase and convalescent COVID-19 samples originated in the United States, Italy and Spain. Sample material is recorded as cDNA or gDNA derived from T cells, B-cell-depleted T cells, or PBMCs.

Per the original data handling: Scientists estimated how many nucleated cells there were by amplifying reference gene primers. Assay used: immunoSEQ multiplex PCR; TCRdb lists only in-frame clones, some missing. The DNA was the basis for D and trimming; V, J and clone size are from that table. The data hold tens of thousands of clones, with around three quarters observed a single time. Per the germline V gene, CDR1 is SGHTA and CDR2 is FQGTGA. Trimming left V 2 bases short and J 2 bases short, with 4 bases between. The length of the CDR3 is 13 residues. This receptor was identified in a woman of 80 years or more with acute or convalescent COVID-19. Sequencing input: peripheral blood. The chain recombines TRBV7-3 with TRBJ2-1; D is undetermined. The CDR3 reads CASSLDTYNEQFF. CDR3 sequence (DNA): TGTGCCAGCAGCTTAGACACCTACAATGAGCAGTTCTTC.